One and the same sample provided the 9 T cell receptor beta chains below, sequenced in a study of response to subunit inactivated influenza vaccine. TCRdb analysed the RT-PCR reads with MiXCR anew, one entry per CDR3 protein. This table has about 570,000 distinct CDR3 sequences, roughly 12% appearing once. The data also belong to a second study, concerning T cells expressing NK-cell markers. That investigation notes: The authors made TCR beta cDNA libraries by 5'RACE template switching. This switching added a universal primer site and UMIs.

This sample comprised PBMCs from blood, obtained on the day of vaccination. These receptors came from a man aged 50-59 years who received an inactivated influenza vaccine.

This clonotype occurred many times. The J gene is TRBJ2-7, the V gene TRBV9; TRBD1 matches at 8 bases. Trimming removed 5 bases from V and 0 bases from J; junction bases left unmatched: 1. In germline, CDR1 is SGDLS, CDR2 YYNGEE. The CDR3 runs 13 residues. Here the CDR3 DNA reads TGTGCCAGCAGTGGACAGGGCTCCTACGAGCAGTACTTC. Protein sequence: CASSGQGSYEQYF.

This clonotype occurred a few times. The rearrangement links TRBV19 to TRBJ1-5; tentatively, D is TRBD1 (6 bases). Trimming pared 6 bases from V and 6 bases from J, leaving 9 bases between. The CDR3 extends over 12 amino acids. Germline CDR1 LNHDA, CDR2 SQIVND (reference sequence). The CDR3 region has the DNA TGTGCCAGTAGAAACAGGGCTCAGCCCCAGCATTTT. It encodes CASRNRAQPQHF.

The chain couples TRBV10-3 to TRBJ2-3; 10 positions match TRBD2. The CDR3 spans 16 residues. V lost 6 bases, J lost 11 bases, and 17 bases stayed unmatched. Per the germline V gene, CDR1 is ENHRY and CDR2 is SYGVKD. In DNA form, the CDR3 reads TGTGCCATCAGGGAGACTAGCGGGCCCATTGACGGAGGGCAGTATTTT. This translates into CAIRETSGPIDGGQYF.

This clonotype was recorded many times. V usage is TRBV6-1 and J usage is TRBJ2-1; D is unresolved. The germline V and J ends were trimmed by 6 bases and 0 bases, with 12 bases remaining between them. The CDR3 has 15 residues. Germline-derived CDR1 and CDR2 are MNHNS and SASEGT. CDR3 residues: CASSQGPSSYNEQFF. DNA for the CDR3: TGTGCCAGCAGCCAAGGACCGAGCTCCTACAATGAGCAGTTCTTC.

This chain uses TRBV11-2 with TRBJ2-3, with 13 positions matching TRBD2. Germline-derived CDR1 and CDR2 are SGHAT and FQNNGV. The CDR3 loop spans 19 amino acids. After removal of 5 bases from V and 3 bases from J, the junction contained 14 bases not matched to a gene. CDR3 DNA: TGTGCCAGCAGCCCGAAATCTTGGGGACTAGCGGGGTTTACAGATACGCAGTATTTT. Translated: CASSPKSWGLAGFTDTQYF.

This clonotype was detected a few times. CDR3 bases: TGCAGTGCTAGAGATGAAGCATCCGAGCAGTACTTC. This encodes CSARDEASEQYF. The rearrangement joins TRBV20-1 to TRBJ2-7; D is uncertain. This CDR3 region has 12 residues. The germline gives CDR1 DFQATT, CDR2 SNEGSKA (reference sequence). The V gene lost 0 bases and the J gene lost 6 bases, with 9 bases spanning the gap.

The chain is built from TRBV4-3 and TRBJ2-5; D ambiguous. The CDR3 length is 14 residues. Trimming removed 1 base from V and 2 bases from J, with 8 bases in between. Germline V gene lookup returns CDR1 LGHNA and CDR2 YSLEER. The CDR3 nucleotides are TGCGCCAGCAGCCAAGTCTTCCAGCAAGAGACCCAGTACTTC. Protein product: CASSQVFQQETQYF.

The V gene is TRBV27, the J gene TRBJ2-7, with D tentatively TRBD2 (5 bases). Germline assignment: CDR1 MNHEY and CDR2 SMNVEV (reference sequence). The CDR3 has 12 amino acids. Trimming took off 5 bases at V and 8 bases at J, with 13 bases between the two ends. The CDR3 protein is CASSEAGVQQYF. The CDR3 DNA follows: TGTGCCAGCAGTGAGGCCGGGGTCCAGCAGTACTTC.

This clonotype appeared a few times. This rearrangement joins TRBV27 to TRBJ1-2, with 10 nucleotides matching TRBD1. Germline V lookup: CDR1 MNHEY, CDR2 SMNVEV (reference sequence). This CDR3 is 14 amino acids long. Trimming at V came to 2 bases and at J to 7 bases, leaving 4 bases not matched to a gene. The CDR3 sequence: CASSLRQGAFGYTF. In DNA, the CDR3 is TGTGCCAGCAGTTTAAGACAGGGGGCTTTTGGCTACACCTTC.